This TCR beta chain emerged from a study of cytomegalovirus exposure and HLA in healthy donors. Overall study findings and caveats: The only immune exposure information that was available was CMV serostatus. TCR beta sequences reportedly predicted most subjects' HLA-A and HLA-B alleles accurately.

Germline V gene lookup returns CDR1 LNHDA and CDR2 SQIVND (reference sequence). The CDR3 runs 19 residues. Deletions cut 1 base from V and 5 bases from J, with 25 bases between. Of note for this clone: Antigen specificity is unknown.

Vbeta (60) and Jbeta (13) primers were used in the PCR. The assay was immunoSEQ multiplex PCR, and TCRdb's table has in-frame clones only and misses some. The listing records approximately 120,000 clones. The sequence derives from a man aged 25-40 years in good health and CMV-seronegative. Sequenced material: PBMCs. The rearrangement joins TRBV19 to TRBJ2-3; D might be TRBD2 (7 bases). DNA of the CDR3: TGTGCCAGTAGTATAGGACGGCTGGGGGGGCTCGGTTTTGGAGATACGCAGTATTTT. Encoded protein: CASSIGRLGGLGFGDTQYF.